This passage covers 15 T cell receptor beta chains from one sample sequenced in a study of T cells in Graves' hyperthyroidism and ophthalmopathy. Using RNA transcripts as the source, TCR beta CDR3 regions were amplified. The study used the HTBI primer set for a first-round RT-PCR of the TCR CDR3. Via MiXCR, TCRdb re-called the multiplex PCR reads, giving one row per CDR3 protein. The profile shows about 590,000 distinct CDR3 sequences, 15% to 19% of them singletons. Input material: blood. The receptor source for this set is a woman in her 30s with Graves' hyperthyroidism.

The chain is built from TRBV27 and TRBJ2-7; D unresolved. The germline V gene has CDR1 MNHEY and CDR2 SMNVEV (reference sequence). The V end lost 6 bases, the J end lost 0 bases, and 12 bases lay between the germline ends. CDR3 size: 14 residues. CDR3 sequence reads: CASSFSTRSYEQYF. The DNA for the CDR3 is TGTGCCAGCAGCTTCAGTACCCGCTCCTACGAGCAGTACTTC.

This clonotype was seen repeatedly, ten times or more. This rearrangement joins TRBV2 to TRBJ1-2, with 9 bases aligning to TRBD1. The CDR3 extends over 15 amino acids. Trimming took 4 bases from V and 3 from J; bases not matched to a gene: 6. The germline CDR1 and CDR2 sequences are SNHLY and FYNNEI. The CDR3 DNA is TGTGCCAGCAGTGCGGACAGGGGACGGGACTATGGCTACACCTTC. Translated: CASSADRGRDYGYTF.

This clonotype occurred a few times. The chain has TRBV7-9 and TRBJ1-2; possible D gene TRBD1, 5 bases. The CDR3 spans 15 residues. V lost 1 base to trimming and J lost 6 bases, with 15 bases between them. Germline-derived CDR1 and CDR2 are SEHNR and FQNEAQ (reference sequence). DNA of the CDR3: TGTGCCAGCAGCTTAGTACCCCCGGGACTAGATGGCTACACCTTC. Amino acids: CASSLVPPGLDGYTF.

This clonotype was observed many times. The chain uses TRBV20-1 and TRBJ2-7; D may be TRBD1 (8 bases). Trimming stripped 2 bases from V and 7 bases from J, with 15 bases between. Germline V gene sequence: CDR1 DFQATT, CDR2 SNEGSKA (reference sequence). CDR3 length: 13 residues. The CDR3 DNA reads TGCAGTGCTAGACTTGACAGGGGAGGGGAGCAGTACTTC. This codes for CSARLDRGGEQYF.

This clonotype was counted at least ten times. The chain employs TRBV11-2 and TRBJ2-1; D not certain. Trimming shortened V by 1 base and J by 6 bases, and 4 bases separated the two germline ends. CDR3 size: 12 residues. The germline V gene encodes CDR1 SGHAT and CDR2 FQNNGV. The CDR3 DNA reads as TGTGCCAGCAGCTTAGTTAGCAATGAGCAGTTCTTC. Protein: CASSLVSNEQFF.

This clonotype showed up just a few times. The rearrangement joins TRBV6-1 to TRBJ1-4; 7 nucleotides agree with TRBD1. Looked up from germline, CDR1 is MNHNS and CDR2 is SASEGT. V gave up 6 bases and J gave up 4 bases; unmatched junction bases: 5. The CDR3 totals 14 residues. The CDR3 region has the DNA TGTGCCAGCAGGCCGGGACAGAATAATGAAAAACTGTTTTTT. This sequence encodes CASRPGQNNEKLFF.

This chain links TRBV3-1 with TRBJ2-7, with 7 positions matching TRBD2. The germline CDR1 and CDR2 sequences are LGHDT and YNNKEL (reference sequence). The V and J ends lost 6 bases and 7 bases, in that order; junction bases with no gene match: 6. The CDR3 sequence is 12 residues long. The CDR3 DNA reads as TGTGCCAGCAGTCAACTCGGGGGGGAGCAGTACTTC. Its protein product is CASSQLGGEQYF.

This rearrangement joins TRBV27 to TRBJ2-1, with TRBD2 matching 11 bases. The CDR3 loop spans 16 amino acids. The germline gives CDR1 MNHEY, CDR2 SMNVEV (reference sequence). Trimming cost V 5 bases and J 5 bases; bases outside gene matches: 8. In nucleotides, the CDR3 is TGTGCCAGCAGTGCCACACCGGGACTAGCGGACAATGAGCAGTTCTTC. Protein: CASSATPGLADNEQFF.

V gene TRBV7-6 combines with J gene TRBJ2-3; D perhaps matches TRBD2 (6 bases). Trimming stripped 5 bases from V and 10 bases from J, with 25 bases between. Germline V CDR1 and CDR2: SGHVS, FNYEAQ. The CDR3 has 16 amino acids. The CDR3 DNA is TGTGCCAGCAGCGTAAAGACCGGGAGCAAGCTCGTCCCGCAGTATTTT. This sequence encodes CASSVKTGSKLVPQYF.

This clonotype showed up many times. The chain combines TRBV18 with TRBJ1-1; 7 bases match TRBD1. Germline V gene sequence: CDR1 KGHSH, CDR2 LQKENI. V shed 8 bases, J shed 3 bases, and the junction held 9 bases outside the gene matches. The CDR3 is 14 amino acids. CDR3 amino acids: CASPRQGEDTEAFF. The CDR3 DNA is TGTGCCAGCCCTCGACAGGGAGAAGACACTGAAGCTTTCTTT.

At least ten counts were recorded for this clonotype. The V and J genes are TRBV12-3 or TRBV12-4 and TRBJ1-1; 10 bases align to TRBD1. V was clipped by 1 base and J by 1 base; unmatched bases: 9. The CDR3 is 18 residues long. Here the CDR3 reads CASSLEGQGSVSNTEAFF. CDR3 coding DNA: TGTGCCAGCAGTTTAGAGGGACAGGGGTCTGTCTCGAACACTGAAGCTTTCTTT.

The table lists this clonotype with a few counts. The chain uses TRBV29-1 and TRBJ2-1; D might be TRBD2 (5 bases). CDR1 is SQVTM and CDR2 is ANQGSEA in the germline V gene. CDR3 length equals 14 residues. Trimming left V 1 base short and J 4 bases short, with 11 bases between. This CDR3 is CSVEGSGTYNEQFF. The CDR3 DNA sequence: TGCAGCGTTGAAGGTTCGGGAACATACAATGAGCAGTTCTTC.

This clonotype has at least ten counts. The chain has TRBV3-1 and TRBJ2-7, with TRBD2 matching over 8 bases. From germline, CDR1 is LGHDT and CDR2 YNNKEL (reference sequence). This CDR3 has 14 residues. J was trimmed by 4 bases and V by 1 base; bases with no gene match: 3. This CDR3 reads CASSQVAGHYEQYF. The DNA for the CDR3 is TGTGCCAGCAGCCAAGTAGCGGGACATTACGAGCAGTACTTC.

The CDR3 protein is CASSPLLARSGTDTQYF. The DNA of the CDR3 is TGTGCCAGCTCACCTTTACTAGCCCGTTCGGGCACAGATACGCAGTATTTT. This chain links TRBV18 with TRBJ2-3; D is possibly TRBD2 (6 bases). This CDR3 has 17 residues. Trimming removed 3 bases from V and 1 base from J, with 17 bases in between. CDR1 is KGHSH and CDR2 is LQKENI in the germline V gene.

This clonotype came up many times. The chain links TRBV2 to TRBJ2-1; D might be TRBD2 (6 bases). Deletions cut 6 bases from V and 0 bases from J, with 18 bases between. The CDR3 has 17 amino acids. From germline, CDR1 is SNHLY and CDR2 FYNNEI. The DNA for the CDR3 is TGTGCCAGCAGCCCTTTGGTTGCGGGACTCTCCTACAATGAGCAGTTCTTC. Translating it yields CASSPLVAGLSYNEQFF.